One sample yielded the 18 T cell receptor beta chains listed below, sequenced in a study of neurological immune-mediated disorders. Time point specified: longitudinal time-point 2. TCRdb processed the 5' RACE reads anew with MiXCR; each CDR3 protein has one entry. The profile shows fewer than 70,000 distinct CDR3 sequences, more than 9.5% of them singletons. What was sequenced was PBMCs. These receptors were obtained from a man aged 30-40 years in good health.

This clonotype was found a few times. V and J are TRBV19 and TRBJ1-5; 8 bases are a match to TRBD1. The CDR3 is made up of 15 amino acids. CDR1 and CDR2 (germline): LNHDA, SQIVND (reference sequence). The junction had 10 bases not matched to a gene; V was cut back by 6 bases and J by 6 bases. The CDR3 spells CASSPGTGRFQPQHF. DNA of the CDR3: TGTGCCAGTAGCCCCGGGACAGGACGGTTTCAGCCCCAGCATTTT.

This clonotype was observed many times. The V call is TRBV20-1, the J call TRBJ2-7; 8 bases fit TRBD2. The CDR3 has 14 amino acids. Unmatched junction bases numbered 6, after V lost 3 bases and J lost 2 bases. Germline V gene sequence: CDR1 DFQATT, CDR2 SNEGSKA (reference sequence). CDR3 bases: TGCAGTGCTAGTACTAGCGGCTTAGCCTACGAGCAGTACTTC. It codes for CSASTSGLAYEQYF.

This clonotype was picked up a small number of times. The rearrangement uses TRBV5-1 and TRBJ2-6; D is uncertain. The germline gives CDR1 SGHRS, CDR2 YFSETQ. The germline V and J ends were trimmed by 10 bases and 4 bases, with 21 bases remaining between them. The CDR3 loop spans 16 amino acids. CDR3 protein: CASFLGGSAGANVLTF. Written as DNA, the CDR3 is TGCGCCTCGTTTTTGGGCGGATCGGCGGGGGCCAACGTCCTGACTTTC. The entire variable domain, with the rest obtained from reference TRBV5-1 and TRBJ2-6, is as follows: KAGVTQTPRYLIKTRGQQVTLSCSPISGHRSVSWYQQTPGQGLQFLFEYFSETQRNKGNFPGRFSGRQFSNSRSEMNVSTLELGDSALYLCASFLGGSAGANVLTFGAGSRLTVL.

In its sample, this clonotype was seen many times. This chain links TRBV5-5 with TRBJ2-2; D unresolved. The V gene's germline CDR1 is SGHKS and CDR2 YYEKEE (reference sequence). This CDR3 contains 14 residues. The V end was cut by 2 bases, the J end by 6 bases, with 11 bases between. The CDR3 is CASSFRRIAGELFF. DNA for the CDR3: TGTGCCAGCAGCTTTCGGCGTATCGCCGGGGAGCTGTTTTTT.

This clonotype was found many times. The chain employs TRBV7-9 and TRBJ2-2, with a tentative D call TRBD2 (5 bases). Germline assignment: CDR1 SEHNR and CDR2 FQNEAQ (reference sequence). The CDR3 has 13 residues. The ends were cut back, 1 base at V and 5 bases at J, with 5 bases in the middle. The CDR3 loop reads CASSLVATGELFF. The CDR3 DNA reads as TGTGCCAGCAGCTTAGTAGCGACCGGGGAGCTGTTTTTT.

This clonotype was counted many times. This chain links TRBV20-1 with TRBJ2-1, with TRBD2 as a possible D gene (7 bases). The CDR3 is made up of 13 amino acids. Germline V gene sequence: CDR1 DFQATT, CDR2 SNEGSKA (reference sequence). Trimming cost V 2 bases and J 10 bases, with 15 bases left between them. The CDR3 coding sequence is TGCAGTGCTAGACCGAACAGGGACTACGAGCAGTTCTTC. As protein: CSARPNRDYEQFF.

In this sample, this clonotype turned up many times. The rearrangement joins TRBV20-1 to TRBJ2-7, with 7 bases lining up with TRBD2. V lost 5 bases, J lost 1 base, and 2 bases stayed unmatched. The CDR3 is 12 residues long. Germline V gene sequence: CDR1 DFQATT, CDR2 SNEGSKA (reference sequence). CDR3 in amino acids: CSAGRDSYEQYF. The DNA for the CDR3 is TGCAGTGCTGGGAGGGATTCCTACGAGCAGTACTTC.

Ten or more counts support this clonotype. The rearrangement joins TRBV7-8 to TRBJ1-5; TRBD1 is a possible D gene (6 bases). Germline V gene sequence: CDR1 SGHVS, CDR2 FQNEAQ. Trimming took 5 bases from V and 4 from J, leaving 18 bases between them. The CDR3 spans 16 residues. Here the CDR3 reads CASSLGGAGVNQPQHF. The CDR3 nucleotides read TGTGCCAGCAGCCTCGGGGGGGCAGGGGTTAATCAGCCCCAGCATTTT. Full variable domain (outside the CDR3, taken from reference TRBV7-8 and TRBJ1-5): GAGVSQSPRYKVAKRGQDVALRCDPISGHVSLFWYQQALGQGPEFLTYFQNEAQLDKSGLPSDRFFAERPEGSVSTLKIQRTQQEDSAVYLCASSLGGAGVNQPQHFGDGTRLSIL.

This clonotype occurred many times. This rearrangement joins TRBV20-1 to TRBJ2-7; D may be TRBD2 (5 bases). The CDR3 spans 14 residues. Trimming pared 6 bases from V and 1 base from J, leaving 16 bases between. The germline CDR1 and CDR2 sequences are DFQATT and SNEGSKA (reference sequence). The CDR3 DNA reads TGCAGTGCCGCGAGGGCGATCCAGTCCTACGAGCAGTACTTC. Protein product: CSAARAIQSYEQYF.

This clonotype has a count of ten or more. V usage is TRBV20-1 and J usage is TRBJ2-3; 9 bases map to TRBD2. Trimming removed 3 bases from V and 4 bases from J; junction bases left unmatched: 5. Looked up from germline, CDR1 is DFQATT and CDR2 is SNEGSKA (reference sequence). The length of the CDR3 is 14 residues. The CDR3 here is CSASLSGRPDTQYF. The CDR3, as DNA: TGCAGTGCTAGTTTGAGCGGGAGGCCAGATACGCAGTATTTT.

This clonotype was picked up many times. The chain uses TRBV5-1 and TRBJ1-4; D ambiguous. Germline CDR1 SGHRS, CDR2 YFSETQ. The V end was cut by 0 bases, the J end by 2 bases, with 8 bases between. The length of the CDR3 is 15 residues. In DNA, the CDR3 is TGCGCCAGCAGCTTGGACGGGGTGACTAATGAAAAACTGTTTTTT. Protein product: CASSLDGVTNEKLFF.

This clonotype was observed at least ten times. V and J are TRBV29-1 and TRBJ2-2, with D unclear. V lost 4 bases to trimming and J lost 7 bases, with 10 bases between them. CDR3 size: 12 residues. The germline gives CDR1 SQVTM, CDR2 ANQGSEA. CDR3 in amino acids: CSVGVAGGELFF. In nucleotides, the CDR3 is TGCAGCGTTGGGGTAGCTGGCGGGGAGCTGTTTTTT.

The sample holds many counts of this clonotype. J is TRBJ2-5 and V is TRBV7-2; D gene unclear. The CDR3 runs 13 residues. The germline V gene has CDR1 SGHTA and CDR2 FQGNSA. V was shortened by 9 bases and J by 1 base, with 12 bases between the two germline ends. CDR3 residues: CASGRMLQETQYF. CDR3 sequence (DNA): TGTGCCAGTGGAAGAATGCTCCAAGAGACCCAGTACTTC.

The V call is TRBV10-3, the J call TRBJ2-3, with D possibly matching TRBD2 (5 bases). The V and J ends lost 7 bases and 0 bases respectively, with 11 bases between them. This CDR3 contains 14 residues. Germline V gene lookup returns CDR1 ENHRY and CDR2 SYGVKD. CDR3 region: CAIKRELSTDTQYF. The CDR3 nucleotides read TGTGCCATCAAACGGGAATTGAGCACAGATACGCAGTATTTT.

In its sample, this clonotype was seen many times. The chain links TRBV20-1 to TRBJ2-3; D is ambiguous. CDR1 and CDR2 from the germline V gene are DFQATT and SNEGSKA (reference sequence). Trimming pared 3 bases from V and 0 bases from J, leaving 13 bases between. The length of the CDR3 is 15 residues. DNA of the CDR3: TGCAGTGCTAGTGATCGGTCCGTAAGCACAGATACGCAGTATTTT. Protein: CSASDRSVSTDTQYF.

In its sample, this clonotype was seen many times. This chain connects TRBV7-2 to TRBJ2-7; unclear D gene. V lost 0 bases to trimming and J lost 3 bases, with 6 bases between them. This CDR3 has 13 amino acids. The germline gives CDR1 SGHTA, CDR2 FQGNSA. Written as DNA, the CDR3 is TGTGCCAGCAGCTTAGCAAAGAACTACGAGCAGTACTTC. Its protein product is CASSLAKNYEQYF.

This clonotype was counted ten times or more. V usage is TRBV11-2 and J usage is TRBJ1-2; no firm D call. Germline CDR1 reads SGHAT; CDR2 reads FQNNGV. This CDR3 contains 13 residues. Trimming took off 5 bases at V and 3 bases at J, with 10 bases between the two ends. CDR3 bases: TGTGCCAGCAGCGGGGTAGAGTACTATGGCTACACCTTC. Residues: CASSGVEYYGYTF.

There are many counts of this clonotype. The rearrangement uses TRBV7-8 and TRBJ1-1; the D gene is possibly TRBD1 (5 bases). V dropped 0 bases and J dropped 6 bases, with 5 bases sitting between them. The CDR3 sequence is 12 residues long. CDR1 and CDR2 (germline): SGHVS, FQNEAQ. This CDR3 is CASSLAGPEAFF. In DNA form, the CDR3 reads TGTGCCAGCAGCTTAGCGGGGCCTGAAGCTTTCTTT.